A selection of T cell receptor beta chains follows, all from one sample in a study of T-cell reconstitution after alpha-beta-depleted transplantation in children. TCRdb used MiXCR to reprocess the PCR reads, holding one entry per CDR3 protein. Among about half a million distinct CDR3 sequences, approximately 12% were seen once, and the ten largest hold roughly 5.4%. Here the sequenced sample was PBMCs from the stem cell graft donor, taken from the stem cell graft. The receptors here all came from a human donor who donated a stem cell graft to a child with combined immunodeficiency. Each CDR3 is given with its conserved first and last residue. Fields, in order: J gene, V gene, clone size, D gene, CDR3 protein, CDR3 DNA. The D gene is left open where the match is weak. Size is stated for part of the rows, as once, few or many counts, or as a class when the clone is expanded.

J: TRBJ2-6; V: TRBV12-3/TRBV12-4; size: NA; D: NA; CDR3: CASSLRGDLAGANVLTF; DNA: TGTGCCAGCAGTTTGAGAGGCGACCTAGCTGGGGCCAACGTCCTGACTTTC
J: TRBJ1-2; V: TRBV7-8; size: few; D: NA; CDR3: CASSLAPSPYGYTF; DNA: TGTGCCAGCAGCTTAGCACCTTCACCCTATGGCTACACCTTC
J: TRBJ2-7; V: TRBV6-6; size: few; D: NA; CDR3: CASSPVSYEQYF; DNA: TGTGCCAGCAGCCCCGTATCCTACGAGCAGTACTTC
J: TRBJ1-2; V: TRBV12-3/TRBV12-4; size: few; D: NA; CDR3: CASSQGHLDGYTF; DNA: TGTGCCAGCAGCCAGGGACATCTGGATGGCTACACCTTC
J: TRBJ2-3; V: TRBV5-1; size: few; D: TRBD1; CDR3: CASSPEQGAEADTQYF; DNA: TGCGCCAGCAGCCCGGAGCAGGGGGCCGAAGCAGATACGCAGTATTTT
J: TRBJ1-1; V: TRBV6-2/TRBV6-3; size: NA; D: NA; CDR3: CASSYGGQGFF; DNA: TGTGCCAGCAGTTACGGCGGCCAGGGGTTCTTT
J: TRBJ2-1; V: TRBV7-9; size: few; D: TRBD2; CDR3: CASSLATSGGRQFF; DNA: TGTGCCAGCAGCTTAGCGACTAGCGGGGGGCGGCAGTTCTTC
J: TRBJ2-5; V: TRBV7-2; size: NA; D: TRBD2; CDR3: CASSFLGGLAGKQETQYF; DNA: TGTGCCAGCAGCTTCCTAGGGGGACTAGCGGGAAAACAAGAGACCCAGTACTTC
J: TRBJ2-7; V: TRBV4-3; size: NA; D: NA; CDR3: CASSHSPGRTYEQYF; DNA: TGCGCCAGCAGCCACAGTCCAGGCAGGACCTACGAGCAGTACTTC
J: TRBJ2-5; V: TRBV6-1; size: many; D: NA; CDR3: CASSISSRELETQYF; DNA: TGTGCCAGCAGTATATCTTCTAGGGAGCTGGAGACCCAGTACTTC
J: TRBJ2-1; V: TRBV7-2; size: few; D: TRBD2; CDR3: CASSLTAGGLNEQFF; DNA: TGTGCCAGCAGCTTAACGGCGGGGGGTCTAAATGAGCAGTTCTTC
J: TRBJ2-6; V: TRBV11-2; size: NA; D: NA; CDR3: CASSSMGTGRSGANVLTF; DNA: TGTGCCAGCAGCTCAATGGGGACCGGTCGGTCTGGGGCCAACGTCCTGACTTTC
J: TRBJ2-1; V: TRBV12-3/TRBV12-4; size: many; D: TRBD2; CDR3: CASSLLAGGLDEQFF; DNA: TGTGCCAGCAGTTTACTAGCGGGAGGGTTGGATGAGCAGTTCTTC
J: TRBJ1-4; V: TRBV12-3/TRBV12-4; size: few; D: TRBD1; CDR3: CASSFNRGTNEKLFF; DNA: TGTGCCAGCAGTTTTAACAGGGGAACTAATGAAAAACTGTTTTTT
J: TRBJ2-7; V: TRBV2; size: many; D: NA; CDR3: CASSRAFEQYF; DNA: TGTGCCAGCTCTAGGGCCTTCGAGCAGTACTTC
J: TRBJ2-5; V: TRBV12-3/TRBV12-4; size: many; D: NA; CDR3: CASSFSGAGGTQYF; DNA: TGTGCCAGCAGTTTTTCCGGGGCCGGGGGGACCCAGTACTTC
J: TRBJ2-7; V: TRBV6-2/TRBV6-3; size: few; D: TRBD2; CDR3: CASSKGLVVYEQYF; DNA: TGTGCCAGCAGTAAGGGACTAGTGGTCTACGAGCAGTACTTC
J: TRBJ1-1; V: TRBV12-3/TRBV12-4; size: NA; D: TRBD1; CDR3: CASSHRGLGEAFF; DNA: TGTGCCAGCAGTCACAGGGGGTTGGGTGAAGCTTTCTTT
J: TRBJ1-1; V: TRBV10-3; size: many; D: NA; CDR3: CAISDKHGGAEAFF; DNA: TGTGCCATCAGTGACAAACATGGAGGGGCTGAAGCTTTCTTT
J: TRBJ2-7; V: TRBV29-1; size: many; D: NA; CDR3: CSVELLGTYEQYF; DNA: TGCAGCGTTGAACTCCTCGGAACCTACGAGCAGTACTTC
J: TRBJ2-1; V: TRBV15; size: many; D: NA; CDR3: CATSTEQGRSSYNEQFF; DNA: TGTGCCACCAGCACGGAACAGGGACGGAGCTCCTACAATGAGCAGTTCTTC
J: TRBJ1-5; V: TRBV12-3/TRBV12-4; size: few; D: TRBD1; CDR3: CASAPTTGGKPQHF; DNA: TGTGCCAGCGCCCCAACGACAGGGGGCAAGCCCCAGCATTTT
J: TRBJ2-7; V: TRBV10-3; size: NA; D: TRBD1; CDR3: CAIKMGQSYEQYF; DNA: TGTGCCATCAAGATGGGACAGTCCTACGAGCAGTACTTC
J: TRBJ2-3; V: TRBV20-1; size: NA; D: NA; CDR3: CSATSWTKDTQYF; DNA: TGCAGTGCTACCTCCTGGACTAAAGATACGCAGTATTTT
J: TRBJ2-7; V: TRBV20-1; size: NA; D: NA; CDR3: CSASGEEQQYF; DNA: TGCAGTGCTAGCGGAGAAGAGCAGCAGTACTTC
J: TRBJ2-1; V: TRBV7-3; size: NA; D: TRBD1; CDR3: CASTSGQGAGEQFF; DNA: TGTGCCAGCACCTCGGGACAGGGGGCCGGTGAGCAGTTCTTC
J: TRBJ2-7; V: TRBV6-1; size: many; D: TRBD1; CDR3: CASRTRTGGNYEQYF; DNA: TGTGCCAGCAGAACTAGGACAGGGGGAAACTACGAGCAGTACTTC
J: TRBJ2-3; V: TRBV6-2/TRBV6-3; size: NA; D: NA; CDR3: CASSYGGRTSTDTQYF; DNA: TGTGCCAGCAGTTATGGCGGAAGAACTAGCACAGATACGCAGTATTTT
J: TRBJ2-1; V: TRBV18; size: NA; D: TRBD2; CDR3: CASSPDDLLWTSGLGGPYNEQFF; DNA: TGTGCCAGCTCACCAGACGACCTTCTATGGACTAGCGGGTTAGGGGGTCCCTACAATGAGCAGTTCTTC
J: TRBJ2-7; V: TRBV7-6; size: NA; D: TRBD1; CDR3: CASSLAETTGPSSYEQYF; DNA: TGTGCCAGCAGCTTAGCCGAAACGACAGGGCCATCCTCCTACGAGCAGTACTTC
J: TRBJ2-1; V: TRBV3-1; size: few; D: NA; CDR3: CASSQDGAGSLTNEQFF; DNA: TGTGCCAGCAGCCAAGATGGGGCAGGGTCACTGACCAATGAGCAGTTCTTC
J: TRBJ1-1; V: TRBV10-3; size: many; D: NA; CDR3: CAISEVRTEAFF; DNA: TGTGCCATCAGTGAGGTCAGGACTGAAGCTTTCTTT
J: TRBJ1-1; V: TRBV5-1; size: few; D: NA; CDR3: CASSLEGTRSTTEAFF; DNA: TGCGCCAGCAGCTTGGAGGGGACTCGAAGTACCACTGAAGCTTTCTTT
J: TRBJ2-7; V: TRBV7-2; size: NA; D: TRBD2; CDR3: CASSLESGLAGLEQYF; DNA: TGTGCCAGCAGCTTAGAGTCAGGACTAGCGGGCCTCGAGCAGTACTTC
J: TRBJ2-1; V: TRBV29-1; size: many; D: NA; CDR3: CSVEGTGARWDEQFF; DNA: TGCAGCGTTGAAGGGACCGGGGCCCGGTGGGATGAGCAGTTCTTC
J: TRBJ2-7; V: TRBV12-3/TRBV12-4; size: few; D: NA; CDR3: CASTPRRDSYEQYF; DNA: TGTGCCAGCACCCCGAGGAGGGACTCCTACGAGCAGTACTTC
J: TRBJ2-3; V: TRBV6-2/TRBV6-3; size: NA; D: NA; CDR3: CASSYNEGYTDTQYF; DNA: TGTGCCAGCAGTTACAACGAAGGATACACAGATACGCAGTATTTT
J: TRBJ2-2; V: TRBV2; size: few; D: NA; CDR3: CASSGSAHTGELFF; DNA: TGTGCCAGCAGTGGCTCAGCCCACACCGGGGAGCTGTTTTTT
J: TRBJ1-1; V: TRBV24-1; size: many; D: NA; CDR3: CATSPTGMNTEAFF; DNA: TGTGCCACCAGCCCCACGGGCATGAACACTGAAGCTTTCTTT
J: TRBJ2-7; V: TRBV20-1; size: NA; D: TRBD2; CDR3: CSARIITASGSYEQYF; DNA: TGCAGTGCTAGAATAATCACCGCTAGCGGCTCCTACGAGCAGTACTTC
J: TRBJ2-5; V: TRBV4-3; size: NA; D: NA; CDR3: CASSQSSRRQETQYF; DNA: TGCGCCAGCAGCCAGTCTTCTAGACGCCAAGAGACCCAGTACTTC
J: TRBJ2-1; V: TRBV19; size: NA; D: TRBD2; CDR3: CASSILAEGDNEQFF; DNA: TGTGCCAGTAGTATTCTAGCGGAAGGGGACAATGAGCAGTTCTTC
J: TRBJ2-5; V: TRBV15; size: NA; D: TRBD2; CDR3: CATSRDRLAGGWEETQYF; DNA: TGTGCCACCAGCAGAGATCGACTAGCGGGGGGTTGGGAAGAGACCCAGTACTTC
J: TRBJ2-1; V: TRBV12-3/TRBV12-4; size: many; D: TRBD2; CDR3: CATRRASGYYNEQFF; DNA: TGTGCCACCCGTAGGGCTAGCGGATACTACAATGAGCAGTTCTTC
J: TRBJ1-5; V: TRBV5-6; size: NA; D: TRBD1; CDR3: CASVIRTGTGKDQPQHF; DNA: TGTGCCAGCGTAATACGAACCGGGACAGGGAAAGATCAGCCCCAGCATTTT
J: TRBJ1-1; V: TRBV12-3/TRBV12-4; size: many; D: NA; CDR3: CASSYQLAGTEAFF; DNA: TGTGCCAGCAGTTACCAGTTGGCTGGCACTGAAGCTTTCTTT
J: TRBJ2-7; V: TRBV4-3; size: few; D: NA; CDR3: CASSRAQGWSYEQYF; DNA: TGCGCCAGCAGCCGGGCGCAGGGTTGGAGCTACGAGCAGTACTTC
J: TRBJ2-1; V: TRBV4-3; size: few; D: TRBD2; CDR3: CASSHLLAGGIAYNEQFF; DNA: TGCGCCAGCAGCCACCTTCTAGCGGGGGGGATCGCCTACAATGAGCAGTTCTTC
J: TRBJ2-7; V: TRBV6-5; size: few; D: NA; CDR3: CASSYTAGARDEQYF; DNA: TGTGCCAGCAGTTACACGGCAGGGGCCAGGGACGAGCAGTACTTC
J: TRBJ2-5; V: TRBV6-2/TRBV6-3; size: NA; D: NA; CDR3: CASIYEGTQYF; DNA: TGTGCCAGCATTTACGAGGGGACCCAGTACTTC
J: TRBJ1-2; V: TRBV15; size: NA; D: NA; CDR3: CATSRDPGITYGYTF; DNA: TGTGCCACCAGCAGAGATCCAGGGATCACCTATGGCTACACCTTC